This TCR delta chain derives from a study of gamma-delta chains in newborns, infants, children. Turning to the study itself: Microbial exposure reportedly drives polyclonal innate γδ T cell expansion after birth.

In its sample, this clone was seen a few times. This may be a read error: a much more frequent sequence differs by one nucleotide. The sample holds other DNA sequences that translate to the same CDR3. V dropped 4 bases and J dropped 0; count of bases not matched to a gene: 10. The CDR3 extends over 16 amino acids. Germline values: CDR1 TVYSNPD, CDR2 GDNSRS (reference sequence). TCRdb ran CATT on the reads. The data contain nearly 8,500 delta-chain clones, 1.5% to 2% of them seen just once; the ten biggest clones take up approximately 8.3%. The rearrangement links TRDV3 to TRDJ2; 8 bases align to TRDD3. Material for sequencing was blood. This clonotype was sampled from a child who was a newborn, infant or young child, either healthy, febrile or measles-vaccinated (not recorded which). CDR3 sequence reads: CAYLLGGVALTAQLFF. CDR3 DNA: TGTGCCTACCTACTGGGGGGGGTAGCTTTGACAGCACAACTCTTCTTT.